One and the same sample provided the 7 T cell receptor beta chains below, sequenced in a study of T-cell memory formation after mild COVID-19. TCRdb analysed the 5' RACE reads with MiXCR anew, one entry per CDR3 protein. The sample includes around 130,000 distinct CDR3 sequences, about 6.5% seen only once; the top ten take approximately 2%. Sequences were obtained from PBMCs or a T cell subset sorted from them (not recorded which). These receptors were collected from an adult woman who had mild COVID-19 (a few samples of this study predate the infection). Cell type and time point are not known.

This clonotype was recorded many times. CDR3 in amino acids: CASSQGDGSLETQYF. CDR3 bases: TGTGCCAGCAGCCAAGGCGACGGGAGTCTGGAGACCCAGTACTTC. This chain connects TRBV3-2 to TRBJ2-5; TRBD2 was called by the table and not checked on the DNA. TRBV3-2 is a documented pseudogene. The CDR3 covers 15 residues.

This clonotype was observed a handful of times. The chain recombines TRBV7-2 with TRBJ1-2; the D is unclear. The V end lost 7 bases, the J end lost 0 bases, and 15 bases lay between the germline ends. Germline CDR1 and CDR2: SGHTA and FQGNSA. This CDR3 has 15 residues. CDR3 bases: TGTGCCAGCAACCCCGCATTTTCAGCTAACTATGGCTACACCTTC. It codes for CASNPAFSANYGYTF.

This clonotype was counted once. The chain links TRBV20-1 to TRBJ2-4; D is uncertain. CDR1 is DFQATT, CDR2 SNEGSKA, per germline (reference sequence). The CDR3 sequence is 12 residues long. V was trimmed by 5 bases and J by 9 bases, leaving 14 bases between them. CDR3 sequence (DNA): TGCAGTGCTCTACCACGTGGGCCCATTCAGTACTTC. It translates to CSALPRGPIQYF.

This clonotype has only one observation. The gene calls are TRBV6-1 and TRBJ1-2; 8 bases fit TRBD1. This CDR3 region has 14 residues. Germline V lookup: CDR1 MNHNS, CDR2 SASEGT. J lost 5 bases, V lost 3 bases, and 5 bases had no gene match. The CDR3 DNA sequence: TGTGCCAGCAGTGATGGGACAGGCCTATATGGCTACACCTTC. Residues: CASSDGTGLYGYTF.

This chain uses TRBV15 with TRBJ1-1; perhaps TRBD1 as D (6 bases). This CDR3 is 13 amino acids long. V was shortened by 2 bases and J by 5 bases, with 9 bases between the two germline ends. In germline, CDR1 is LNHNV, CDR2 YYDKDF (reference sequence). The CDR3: CATSRTRGTEAFF. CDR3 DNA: TGTGCCACCAGCAGAACCAGGGGTACTGAAGCTTTCTTT. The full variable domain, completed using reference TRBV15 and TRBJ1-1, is DAMVIQNPRYQVTQFGKPVTLSCSQTLNHNVMYWYQQKSSQAPKLLFHYYDKDFNNEADTPDNFQSRRPNTSFCFLDIRSPGLGDTAMYLCATSRTRGTEAFFGQGTRLTVV.

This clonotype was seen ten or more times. This chain's CDR3 is CASSLLAGYSTDTQYF. For the CDR3, the DNA is TGTGCCAGCAGCCTGCTAGCGGGTTATAGCACAGATACGCAGTATTTT. The V call is TRBV5-6, the J call TRBJ2-3, with 8 bases that match TRBD2. From germline, CDR1 is SGHDT and CDR2 YYEEEE. This CDR3 contains 16 residues. The junction had 7 bases not matched to a gene; V was cut back by 4 bases and J by 0 bases.

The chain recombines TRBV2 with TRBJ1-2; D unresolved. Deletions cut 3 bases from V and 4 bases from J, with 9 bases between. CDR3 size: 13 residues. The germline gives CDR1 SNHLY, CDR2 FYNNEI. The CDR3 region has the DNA TGTGCCAGCAGTGACGTAGGGCCCTATGGCTACACCTTC. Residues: CASSDVGPYGYTF.